The 15 T cell receptor beta chains reported below all come from one sample, sequenced in a study of CD8+CD57+ T cells in acquired aplastic anemia. Both TCR beta VDJ combination and CDR3 sequence profiling were carried out. Genomic DNA was the template for this profiling. One entry per CDR3 protein results from TCRdb running MiXCR on the reads. This sample carries approximately 65,000 distinct CDR3 sequences, over 45% of them seen once, and the ten largest clones take about 2.5%. The sequencing input was sorted CD4+, CD8+, or CD8+CD57+ T cells (not recorded which) from PBMCs. These receptor sequences come from a human donor in good health, serving as a control.

The V gene is TRBV7-7, the J gene TRBJ2-2; D is ambiguous. V lost 5 bases and J lost 6, with 10 bases in between. Germline CDR1 and CDR2: SSHAT and FNYEAQ (reference sequence). The CDR3 runs to 13 residues. CDR3 in amino acids: CASSLSSSGELFF. The CDR3 nucleotides are TGTGCCAGCAGCCTATCGTCCTCCGGGGAGCTGTTTTTT.

The rearrangement links TRBV2 to TRBJ2-3; D unresolved. The V gene's germline CDR1 is SNHLY and CDR2 FYNNEI. The V gene lost 6 bases and the J gene lost 1 base, with 8 bases spanning the gap. CDR3 length: 13 residues. The DNA of the CDR3 is TGTGCCAGCAGCGTAGGTCGCACAGATACGCAGTATTTT. This gives the protein CASSVGRTDTQYF.

The chain employs TRBV24-1 and TRBJ2-7, with D tentatively TRBD2 (6 bases). Deletions cut 5 bases from V and 3 bases from J, with 13 bases between. CDR1 and CDR2 (germline): KGHDR, SFDVKD. CDR3 length: 14 residues. The CDR3 is CATSAGSQGYEQYF. CDR3 sequence (DNA): TGTGCCACCAGTGCCGGGAGCCAAGGCTACGAGCAGTACTTC.

This chain joins TRBV20-1 and TRBJ1-2; D not certain. Germline loops: CDR1 DFQATT, CDR2 SNEGSKA (reference sequence). The CDR3 has 14 amino acids. Trimming took off 6 bases at V and 0 bases at J, with 14 bases between the two ends. The CDR3 loop reads CSAPSGEANYGYTF. CDR3 coding DNA: TGCAGTGCCCCGTCGGGAGAAGCTAACTATGGCTACACCTTC.

This clonotype was recorded many times. The chain recombines TRBV7-8 with TRBJ2-2; no reliable D call. CDR3 length: 13 amino acids. The V end lost 3 bases, the J end lost 3 bases, and 5 bases lay between the germline ends. The V gene's germline CDR1 is SGHVS and CDR2 FQNEAQ. DNA of the CDR3: TGTGCCAGCAGCTTTTTTTACACCGGGGAGCTGTTTTTT. The encoded protein is CASSFFYTGELFF.

J is TRBJ1-6 and V is TRBV15; no clear D gene. From germline, CDR1 is LNHNV and CDR2 YYDKDF (reference sequence). Trimming pared 0 bases from V and 7 bases from J, leaving 7 bases between. The CDR3 runs 14 residues. This chain's CDR3 is CATSRDLGNSPLHF. The CDR3 nucleotides are TGTGCCACCAGCAGAGATCTGGGGAATTCACCCCTCCACTTT. Full variable domain (remainder filled in from reference TRBV15 and TRBJ1-6): DAMVIQNPRYQVTQFGKPVTLSCSQTLNHNVMYWYQQKSSQAPKLLFHYYDKDFNNEADTPDNFQSRRPNTSFCFLDIRSPGLGDTAMYLCATSRDLGNSPLHFGNGTRLTVT.

This clonotype was detected many times. The chain combines TRBV19 with TRBJ2-7; 9 bases agree with TRBD2. The germline gives CDR1 LNHDA, CDR2 SQIVND (reference sequence). The CDR3 is 15 residues long. The V segment lost 2 bases and the J segment 10 bases; nucleotides outside the gene matches: 12. CDR3 region: CASSILGGLAGEQYF. DNA for the CDR3: TGTGCCAGTAGTATACTAGGGGGACTAGCAGGGGAACAGTACTTC.

V usage is TRBV25-1 and J usage is TRBJ2-1; D may be TRBD2 (6 bases). The germline CDR1 and CDR2 sequences are MGHDK and SYGVNS. Between the trimmed V and J ends, which lost 5 bases and 8 bases, there was a span of 10 bases. This CDR3 contains 12 residues. CDR3 protein: CASSRLVHEQFF. CDR3 nucleotide sequence: TGTGCCAGCAGTAGACTAGTCCATGAGCAGTTCTTC.

This clonotype was seen many times. J is TRBJ2-3 and V is TRBV12-3 or TRBV12-4, with 9 bases that match TRBD2. Losses at the gene ends were 3 bases for V and 1 base for J; bases not matched to a gene: 5. The CDR3 is 16 amino acids. The CDR3 spells CASSFSAGGGTDTQYF. The CDR3 nucleotides read TGTGCCAGCAGTTTTTCGGCGGGAGGGGGCACAGATACGCAGTATTTT.

This clonotype came up many times. DNA for the CDR3: TGTGCCAGCTCACCCCCAGGGGGCGACGGCTATGGCTACACCTTC. Its protein product is CASSPPGGDGYGYTF. This chain joins TRBV18 and TRBJ1-2, with 8 bases that match TRBD1. Unmatched junction bases numbered 7, after V lost 3 bases and J lost 4 bases. Germline assignment: CDR1 KGHSH and CDR2 LQKENI. This CDR3 spans 15 amino acids.

The chain has TRBV29-1 and TRBJ1-2; no clear D gene. The CDR3 runs to 15 residues. V lost 6 bases, J lost 1 base, and 18 bases lay in between. Germline CDR1 is SQVTM and CDR2 is ANQGSEA. As DNA, the CDR3 is TGCAGCGTAATTACCGGACGGGGAGATAACTATGGCTACACCTTC. This translates into CSVITGRGDNYGYTF.

This clonotype was observed a handful of times. The J gene is TRBJ2-7, the V gene TRBV2; 7 nucleotides align to TRBD2. Germline loops: CDR1 SNHLY, CDR2 FYNNEI. The CDR3 consists of 14 residues. Trimming took 1 base from V and 6 from J; bases not matched to a gene: 6. The CDR3 coding sequence is TGTGCCAGCAGTGAAGGGGGCGGGGGATCCGAGCAGTACTTC. Translating gives CASSEGGGGSEQYF.

To note about this clonotype: A single base separates this from a much larger clone, so it may be a read error. The chain links TRBV5-1 to TRBJ1-2, with D possibly TRBD1 on 5 matching bases. Germline lookup yields CDR1 SGHRS and CDR2 YFSETQ. This CDR3 spans 17 amino acids. V was cut by 4 bases and J by 1 base, with 20 bases left in between. This CDR3 is CASSPLPGAQNNYGYTF. DNA of the CDR3: TGCGCCAGCAGCCCCCTCCCCGGGGCACAAAATAACTATGGCTACACCTTC.

This clonotype was counted at least ten times. The CDR3, as DNA: TGTGCCAGTCATAAGAACACTGAAGCTTTCTTT. This codes for CASHKNTEAFF. The chain employs TRBV6-5 and TRBJ1-1; D call uncertain. This CDR3 region has 11 residues. Trimming left V 9 bases short and J 1 base short, with 6 bases between. Germline-derived CDR1 and CDR2 are MNHEY and SVGAGI.

This clonotype ranks as medium-sized (0.01 to 0.1%). The chain employs TRBV29-1 and TRBJ2-1, with a tentative D call TRBD2 (6 bases). V lost 4 bases and J lost 7, with 11 bases in between. This CDR3 region has 12 residues. In germline, CDR1 is SQVTM, CDR2 ANQGSEA. CDR3 nucleotide sequence: TGCAGCGTTGTGGGGGGTCGTAATGAGCAGTTCTTC. Protein: CSVVGGRNEQFF.